This T cell receptor beta chain was recorded in a study of cytomegalovirus exposure and HLA in healthy donors. Overall study context: Earlier, about 179 million T cells were analyzed, and fewer than 120 million unique TCR beta sequences were found among them. Early released data comprised around 79 million unique TCRs from HLA-typed donors.

PCR employed 60 Vbeta and 13 Jbeta primers. TCRdb's copy holds only in-frame clones and misses some; the assay was immunoSEQ multiplex PCR. The table records 150,000 to 200,000 clones, roughly four fifths of them present only once. The germline V and J ends were trimmed by 4 bases and 4 bases, with 12 bases remaining between them. Germline CDR1 is KGHSH and CDR2 is LQKENI. This CDR3 is built from 14 residues. Study results and caveats: In a later analysis, most CMV-associated TCR beta chains appeared HLA-restricted.

The sample holds one count of this clone. What it binds is unknown. The J gene is TRBJ2-3, the V gene TRBV18, with D tentatively TRBD2 (6 bases). Sample: PBMCs. This TCR was sampled from a male donor in good health and CMV-seropositive. This chain's CDR3 is CASSQRRGADTQYF. The DNA of the CDR3 is TGTGCCAGCTCACAAAGGAGGGGAGCAGATACGCAGTATTTT.